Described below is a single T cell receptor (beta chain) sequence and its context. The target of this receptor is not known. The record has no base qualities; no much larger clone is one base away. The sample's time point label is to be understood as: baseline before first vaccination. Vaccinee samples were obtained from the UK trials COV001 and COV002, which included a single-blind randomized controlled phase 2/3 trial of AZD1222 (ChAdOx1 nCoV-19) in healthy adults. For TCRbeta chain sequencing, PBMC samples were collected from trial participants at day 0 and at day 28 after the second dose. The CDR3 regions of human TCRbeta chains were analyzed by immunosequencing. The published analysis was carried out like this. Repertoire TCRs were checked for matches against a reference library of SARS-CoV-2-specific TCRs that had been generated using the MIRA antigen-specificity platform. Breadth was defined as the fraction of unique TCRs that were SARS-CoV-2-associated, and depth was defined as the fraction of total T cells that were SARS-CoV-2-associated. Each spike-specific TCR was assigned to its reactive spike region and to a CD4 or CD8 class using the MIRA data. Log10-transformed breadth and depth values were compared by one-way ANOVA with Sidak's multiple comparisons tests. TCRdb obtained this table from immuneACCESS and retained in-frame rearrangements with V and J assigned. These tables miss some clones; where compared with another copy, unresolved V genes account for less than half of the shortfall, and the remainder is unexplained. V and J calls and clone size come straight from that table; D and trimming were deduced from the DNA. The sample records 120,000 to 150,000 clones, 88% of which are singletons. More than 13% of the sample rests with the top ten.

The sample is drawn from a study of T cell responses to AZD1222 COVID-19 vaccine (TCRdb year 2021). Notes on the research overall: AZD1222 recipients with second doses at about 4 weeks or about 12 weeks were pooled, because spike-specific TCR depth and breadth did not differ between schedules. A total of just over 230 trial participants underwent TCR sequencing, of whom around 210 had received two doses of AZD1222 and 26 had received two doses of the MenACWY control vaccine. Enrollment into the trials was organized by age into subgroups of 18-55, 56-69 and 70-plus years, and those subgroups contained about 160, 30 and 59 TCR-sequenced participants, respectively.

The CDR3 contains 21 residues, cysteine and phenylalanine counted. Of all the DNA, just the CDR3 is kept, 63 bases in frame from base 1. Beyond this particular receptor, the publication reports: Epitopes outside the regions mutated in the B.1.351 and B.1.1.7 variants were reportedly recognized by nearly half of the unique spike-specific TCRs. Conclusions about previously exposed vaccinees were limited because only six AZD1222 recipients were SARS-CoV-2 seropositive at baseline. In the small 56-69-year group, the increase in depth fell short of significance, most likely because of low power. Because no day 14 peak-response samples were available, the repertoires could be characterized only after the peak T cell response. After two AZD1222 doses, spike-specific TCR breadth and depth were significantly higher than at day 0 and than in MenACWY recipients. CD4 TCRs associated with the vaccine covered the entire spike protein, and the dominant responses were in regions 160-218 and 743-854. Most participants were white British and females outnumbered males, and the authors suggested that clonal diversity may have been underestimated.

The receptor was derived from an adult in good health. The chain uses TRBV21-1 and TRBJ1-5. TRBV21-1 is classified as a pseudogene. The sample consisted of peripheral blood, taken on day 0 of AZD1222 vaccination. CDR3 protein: CASSKRGGGAKNTNSNQPQHF. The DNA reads TGTGCCAGCAGCAAAAGGGGAGGGGGTGCCAAAAACACAAATAGCAATCAGCCCCAGCATTTT.